This TCR beta chain stems from a study of blood T cell repertoires in COVID-19. The repertoire was sequenced with immunoSEQ multiplex PCR; TCRdb's copy has only in-frame clones and lacks some. There are around 80,000 clones in the sample; approximately 85% occur only once, and 8.5% to 10% lies in the top ten. The V end was cut by 3 bases, the J end by 6 bases, with 12 bases between. The V gene's germline CDR1 is MDHEN and CDR2 SYDVKM. This CDR3 region has 13 residues. The origin of this receptor is a man aged 45-65 years with COVID-19, enrolled during active disease. The chain recombines TRBV28 with TRBJ2-7, with D possibly matching TRBD1 (6 bases). Sample: peripheral blood. Here the CDR3 reads CASSFRVRGEQYF. CDR3 coding DNA: TGTGCCAGCAGTTTTAGGGTCAGGGGCGAGCAGTACTTC.